The 14 T cell receptor beta chains below come from one sample, sequenced in a study of CXCR3-negative and CXCR3-positive naive CD8 T cells. Findings of the study overall: TRB CDR3s of CXCR3-positive naive cells were more hydrophobic than those of CXCR3-negative naive cells.

No antigen is known for these receptors. 5' RACE that incorporated UMI labels was used to prepare the TRB cDNA libraries. Reanalyzing the 5' RACE reads, TCRdb keeps one entry per CDR3 protein, without DNA. In all, the sample yields 150,000 to 160,000 distinct CDR3 sequences. The source material was naive CXCR3+ CD8+ T cells from blood. As for subset: CD45RO-CCR7+CD27+CD95- naive CD8+ T cells expressing CXCR3 (TNR3+). Every receptor here comes from a human donor in good health. Some clones in this sample may be carry-over from other donors' samples.

This sequence joins TRBV7-2 and TRBJ2-1; TCRdb designates TRBD1, a call that cannot be tested without DNA. Germline CDR1 reads SGHTA; CDR2 reads FQGNSA. The CDR3 is 15 residues long. CDR3 in amino acids: CASSLGLREIDEQFF.

The chain couples TRBV7-2 to TRBJ2-1; TCRdb selects TRBD1, and the lack of DNA leaves this call unchecked. The germline V gene encodes CDR1 SGHTA and CDR2 FQGNSA. The CDR3 runs to 15 residues. CDR3 in amino acids: CASSRGTGGYNEQFF.

The rearrangement uses TRBV20-1 and TRBJ1-6. CDR1 DFQATT and CDR2 SNEGSKA come from the germline V gene (reference sequence). This CDR3 contains 15 residues. The CDR3 region is CSASAGDNYNSPLHF.

The chain has TRBV7-2 and TRBJ2-7; TCRdb names TRBD1, which stays unverified in the absence of DNA. Germline assignment: CDR1 SGHTA and CDR2 FQGNSA. This CDR3 has 15 amino acids. CDR3 residues: CASSTYPGSGDEQYF.

This chain uses TRBV25-1 with TRBJ2-1. Germline CDR1 is MGHDK and CDR2 is SYGVNS. The CDR3 sequence is 15 residues long. CDR3 region: CASSRDGISYNEQFF.

J is TRBJ2-7 and V is TRBV28. This CDR3 has 11 residues. The germline CDR1 and CDR2 sequences are MDHEN and SYDVKM. CDR3 residues: CASSLLREQYF.

The chain is built from TRBV7-8 and TRBJ2-2; TCRdb indicates TRBD2, and absent DNA this call remains unverified. CDR3 size: 16 residues. From germline, CDR1 is SGHVS and CDR2 FQNEAQ. The CDR3: CASSLRGGMYTGELFF.

V gene TRBV28 combines with J gene TRBJ2-5. The germline V gene encodes CDR1 MDHEN and CDR2 SYDVKM. This CDR3 has 13 amino acids. The chain's CDR3 is CASSSQNQETQYF.

This chain joins TRBV4-1 and TRBJ2-7; as DNA is missing, the TRBD2 call by TCRdb cannot be tested. CDR3 length: 16 amino acids. Looked up from germline, CDR1 is MGHRA and CDR2 is YSYEKL. The CDR3 loop reads CASSRQAGTSEYEQYF.

The J gene is TRBJ2-7, the V gene TRBV19; TCRdb lists TRBD1, though no DNA is available to test this call. The CDR3 extends over 17 amino acids. Germline CDR1 is LNHDA and CDR2 is SQIVND (reference sequence). The CDR3 protein is CASSPRPPGQLNGEQYF.

This chain uses TRBV5-1 with TRBJ1-5; TCRdb's D call of TRBD1 is untestable without DNA. Looked up from germline, CDR1 is SGHRS and CDR2 is YFSETQ. The CDR3 has 17 amino acids. CDR3 sequence: CASSYGLQGGGNQPQHF.

The chain joins TRBV6-6 to TRBJ2-7; TCRdb gives TRBD1 as the D gene, but with no DNA this cannot be confirmed. This CDR3 has 14 amino acids. CDR1 MNHNY and CDR2 SVGAGI come from the germline V gene (reference sequence). CDR3 sequence reads: CASLGASPFYEQYF.

V and J are TRBV20-1 and TRBJ2-5; TCRdb's D call of TRBD2 is untestable without DNA. The CDR3 has 20 residues. Per the germline V gene, CDR1 is DFQATT and CDR2 is SNEGSKA (reference sequence). CDR3 protein: CSAPRPQLAGGREGWETQYF.

This chain links TRBV29-1 with TRBJ2-7; TCRdb names TRBD2, which stays unverified in the absence of DNA. The CDR3 spans 15 residues. The germline gives CDR1 SQVTM, CDR2 ANQGSEA. The chain's CDR3 is CSVDRGASSSYEQYF.